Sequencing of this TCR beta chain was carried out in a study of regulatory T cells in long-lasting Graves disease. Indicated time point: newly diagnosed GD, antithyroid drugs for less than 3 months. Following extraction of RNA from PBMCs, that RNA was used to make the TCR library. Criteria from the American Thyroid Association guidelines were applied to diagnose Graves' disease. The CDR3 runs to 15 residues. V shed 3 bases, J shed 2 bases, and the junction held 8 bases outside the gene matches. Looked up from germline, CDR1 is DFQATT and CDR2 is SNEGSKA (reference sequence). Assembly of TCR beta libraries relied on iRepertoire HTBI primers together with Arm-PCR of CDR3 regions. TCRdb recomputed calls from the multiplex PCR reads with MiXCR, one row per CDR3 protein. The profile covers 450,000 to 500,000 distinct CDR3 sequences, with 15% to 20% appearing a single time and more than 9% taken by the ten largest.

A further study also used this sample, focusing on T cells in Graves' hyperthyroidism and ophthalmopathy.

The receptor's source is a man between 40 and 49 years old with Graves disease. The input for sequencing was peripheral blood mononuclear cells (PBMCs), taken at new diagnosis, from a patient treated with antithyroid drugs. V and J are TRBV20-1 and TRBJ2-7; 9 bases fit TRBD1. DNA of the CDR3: TGCAGTGCTAGGAACGCGGACAGGGGCCCCTACGAGCAGTACTTC. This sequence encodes CSARNADRGPYEQYF.